These 18 T cell receptor beta chains were sequenced from one sample in a study of cytomegalovirus exposure and HLA in healthy donors. Researchers ran the PCR with 60 Vbeta and 13 Jbeta primers. Profiling relied on immunoSEQ multiplex PCR, and the TCRdb table lists in-frame clones only, not all of them. The sample lists fewer than 200,000 clones; around three quarters were seen once. Sequences were obtained from PBMCs. Receptors were obtained from a man aged 40-49 years in good health and CMV-seronegative.

The chain uses TRBV11-2 and TRBJ2-5; 12 bases map to TRBD2. From germline, CDR1 is SGHAT and CDR2 FQNNGV. Unmatched junction bases numbered 3, after V lost 0 bases and J lost 7 bases. The CDR3 spans 15 residues. The CDR3 here is CASSLELAGGGTQYF. In DNA form, the CDR3 reads TGTGCCAGCAGCTTAGAGCTAGCGGGAGGGGGGACCCAGTACTTC.

The chain has TRBV5-4 and TRBJ2-2, with 8 positions matching TRBD2. V lost 1 base, J lost 5 bases, and 13 bases stayed unmatched. CDR3 length equals 18 residues. CDR1 SGHNT and CDR2 YYREEE come from the germline V gene (reference sequence). CDR3 DNA sequence: TGTGCCAGCAGCTTGCGGGAAAGCGGGAGATCGCGGACCGGGGAGCTGTTTTTT. The encoded protein is CASSLRESGRSRTGELFF.

J is TRBJ2-3 and V is TRBV27; TRBD2 agrees at 8 bases. The CDR3 consists of 18 residues. Losses at the gene ends were 4 bases for V and 2 bases for J; bases not matched to a gene: 14. CDR1 and CDR2 (germline): MNHEY, SMNVEV (reference sequence). The CDR3 sequence is CASSSRGRSVGNTDTQYF. The CDR3 nucleotides read TGTGCCAGCAGTTCTCGCGGGAGGTCGGTGGGAAACACAGATACGCAGTATTTT.

V and J are TRBV28 and TRBJ2-6; TRBD2 might be the D (6 bases). CDR1 and CDR2 (germline): MDHEN, SYDVKM. This CDR3 is built from 16 residues. V lost 5 bases to trimming and J lost 4 bases, with 15 bases between them. The CDR3 bases are TGTGCCAGCAGTCCCCTTCGGGGGACCGGGGCCAACGTCCTGACTTTC. It encodes CASSPLRGTGANVLTF.

The chain is built from TRBV19 and TRBJ1-1; possibly TRBD1 for D (5 bases). V lost 3 bases and J lost 2, with 10 bases in between. Germline CDR1 and CDR2: LNHDA and SQIVND (reference sequence). The CDR3 length is 14 residues. CDR3 region: CASSMWRGNTEAFF. The DNA for the CDR3 is TGTGCCAGTAGTATGTGGAGGGGCAACACTGAAGCTTTCTTT.

The J gene is TRBJ2-5, the V gene TRBV11-3; possibly TRBD1 for D (5 bases). The CDR3 is 14 amino acids. Looked up from germline, CDR1 is SGHNT and CDR2 is YENEEA. The V and J ends lost 5 bases and 4 bases respectively, with 14 bases between them. For the CDR3, the DNA is TGTGCCAGCAGCCCCTACGGCAGGGCAGAGACCCAGTACTTC. Translated, it gives CASSPYGRAETQYF.

The CDR3 sequence: CASSSKRLAGSSYNEQFF. The CDR3 DNA is TGTGCCAGCAGCTCGAAACGACTAGCGGGAAGCTCCTACAATGAGCAGTTCTTC. The V gene is TRBV7-2, the J gene TRBJ2-1; 11 bases match TRBD2. This CDR3 is 18 amino acids long. J was trimmed by 0 bases and V by 4 bases; bases with no gene match: 8. Germline CDR1 reads SGHTA; CDR2 reads FQGNSA.

The chain carries TRBV11-2 and TRBJ2-1, with a tentative D call TRBD2 (5 bases). The V gene's germline CDR1 is SGHAT and CDR2 FQNNGV. The CDR3 is made up of 17 amino acids. Trimming removed 1 base at V and 0 bases at J, with 13 bases between. Here the CDR3 reads CASSLGTWSGSYNEQFF. CDR3 nucleotides: TGTGCCAGCAGCTTAGGCACGTGGAGCGGCTCCTACAATGAGCAGTTCTTC.

This clone was seen only once. This rearrangement joins TRBV7-2 to TRBJ2-1, with 9 bases lining up with TRBD1. The CDR3 sequence is 13 residues long. Germline trimming cut 4 bases from V and 8 bases from J; bases unmatched to any gene: 3. Germline loops: CDR1 SGHTA, CDR2 FQGNSA. The DNA of the CDR3 is TGTGCCAGCAGCTGGGACAGGGTATATGAGCAGTTCTTC. Translating gives CASSWDRVYEQFF. The variable domain in full, with the rest retrieved from reference TRBV7-2 and TRBJ2-1, is GAGVSQSPSNKVTEKGKDVELRCDPISGHTALYWYRQSLGQGLEFLIYFQGNSAPDKSGLPSDRFSAERTGGSVSTLTIQRTQQEDSAVYLCASSWDRVYEQFFGPGTRLTVL.

This clone was seen just once. The chain uses TRBV18 and TRBJ1-3; 8 nucleotides match TRBD1. Trimming removed 5 bases from V and 2 bases from J; junction bases left unmatched: 5. This CDR3 has 15 amino acids. Germline CDR1 is KGHSH and CDR2 is LQKENI. As DNA, the CDR3 is TGTGCCAGCTCATCCGAGACAGGGGCTGGAAACACCATATATTTT. It translates to CASSSETGAGNTIYF.

Here the CDR3 reads CASSLPTSGRLRLAKNIQYF. Written as DNA, the CDR3 is TGTGCCAGCAGTTTACCGACTAGCGGGCGACTTCGGCTAGCCAAAAACATTCAGTACTTC. The V call is TRBV27, the J call TRBJ2-4; 10 bases fit TRBD2. The V gene end was trimmed by 2 bases and the J gene end by 0 bases; junction bases not matched to a gene: 13. Germline V CDR1 and CDR2: MNHEY, SMNVEV (reference sequence). The CDR3 is made up of 20 amino acids.

This chain connects TRBV28 to TRBJ2-7; D not certain. Germline V lookup: CDR1 MDHEN, CDR2 SYDVKM. The V end was cut by 5 bases, the J end by 6 bases, with 5 bases between. This CDR3 region has 10 residues. The CDR3 sequence is CASSRGEQYF. CDR3 DNA: TGTGCCAGCAGTAGAGGCGAGCAGTACTTC.

This chain connects TRBV25-1 to TRBJ2-5; possibly TRBD1 for D (5 bases). The CDR3 spans 16 residues. From germline, CDR1 is MGHDK and CDR2 SYGVNS. V was cut by 1 base and J by 0 bases, with 12 bases left in between. This CDR3 is CASSEFLWGDQETQYF. CDR3 sequence (DNA): TGTGCCAGCAGTGAATTCTTGTGGGGCGACCAAGAGACCCAGTACTTC. The full variable domain, in which reference TRBV25-1 and TRBJ2-5 provide the parts outside the CDR3, is EADIYQTPRYLVIGTGKKITLECSQTMGHDKMYWYQQDPGMELHLIHYSYGVNSTEKGDLSSESTVSRIRTEHFPLTLESARPSHTSQYLCASSEFLWGDQETQYFGPGTRLLVL.

This chain uses TRBV2 with TRBJ2-4, with D possibly being TRBD2 (6 bases). The CDR3 extends over 15 amino acids. CDR1 is SNHLY and CDR2 is FYNNEI in the germline V gene. V was shortened by 3 bases and J by 1 base, with 10 bases between the two germline ends. The CDR3, as DNA: TGTGCCAGCAGTGACAGGGAGGTGGCCAAAAACATTCAGTACTTC. Amino acids: CASSDREVAKNIQYF.

The chain has TRBV6-1 and TRBJ2-7; TRBD2 is a possible D gene (6 bases). The CDR3 consists of 13 residues. Trimming took off 2 bases at V and 7 bases at J, with 12 bases between the two ends. Germline V gives CDR1 MNHNS, CDR2 SASEGT. CDR3 loop: CASSESLAREQYF. In nucleotides, the CDR3 is TGTGCCAGCAGTGAATCCCTAGCGCGGGAGCAGTACTTC.

The chain joins TRBV28 to TRBJ2-5; 7 nucleotides line up with TRBD2. The germline V gene encodes CDR1 MDHEN and CDR2 SYDVKM. The CDR3 length is 15 residues. V lost 3 bases to trimming and J lost 1 base; unmatched junction nucleotides: 5. CDR3 residues: CASSFQAGLQETQYF. CDR3 DNA sequence: TGTGCCAGCAGTTTTCAAGCGGGACTCCAAGAGACCCAGTACTTC. Based on the CDR3 plus reference TRBV28 and TRBJ2-5, the full variable domain is DVKVTQSSRYLVKRTGEKVFLECVQDMDHENMFWYRQDPGLGLRLIYFSYDVKMKEKGDIPEGYSVSREKKERFSLILESASTNQTSMYLCASSFQAGLQETQYFGPGTRLLVL.

This clone occurred once. The V and J genes are TRBV27 and TRBJ2-1; tentative D call: TRBD2 (5 bases). Germline V gives CDR1 MNHEY, CDR2 SMNVEV (reference sequence). This CDR3 has 15 amino acids. The V gene lost 6 bases and the J gene lost 0 bases, with 12 bases spanning the gap. CDR3 nucleotides: TGTGCCAGCAGCCGGACTGGAGGCTCCTACAATGAGCAGTTCTTC. Translating gives CASSRTGGSYNEQFF.

The V and J genes are TRBV27 and TRBJ2-1; the match to TRBD2 covers 8 bases. The CDR3 runs 15 residues. Germline CDR1 MNHEY, CDR2 SMNVEV (reference sequence). V was pared by 3 bases and J by 2 bases, with 3 bases of the junction left unmatched. The CDR3 DNA follows: TGTGCCAGCAGTTTCTCACTAGCGGCCTACAATGAGCAGTTCTTC. It codes for CASSFSLAAYNEQFF.